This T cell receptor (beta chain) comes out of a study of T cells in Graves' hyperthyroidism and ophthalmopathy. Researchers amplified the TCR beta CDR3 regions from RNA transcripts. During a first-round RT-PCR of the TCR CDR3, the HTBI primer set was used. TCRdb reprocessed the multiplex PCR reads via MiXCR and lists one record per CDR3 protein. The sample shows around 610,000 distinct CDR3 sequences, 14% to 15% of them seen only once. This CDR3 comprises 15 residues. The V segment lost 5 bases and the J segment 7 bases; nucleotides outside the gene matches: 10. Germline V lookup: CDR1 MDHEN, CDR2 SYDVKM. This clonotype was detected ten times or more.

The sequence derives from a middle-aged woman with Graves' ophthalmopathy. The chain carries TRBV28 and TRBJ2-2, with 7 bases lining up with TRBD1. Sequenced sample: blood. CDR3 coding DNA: TGTGCCAGCAGTACCCGACAGGGAAGAGGCGGGGAGCTGTTTTTT. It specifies CASSTRQGRGGELFF.